Following are 11 T cell receptor beta chains from one sample sequenced in a study of identifying expanded T cells in peripheral blood. Repertoires were generated with immunoSEQ multiplex PCR, while TCRdb's copy carries only in-frame clones and drops some. This table has about 100,000 clones, over 70% appearing once. Sequencing input: blood. The receptors here all came from a person between 18 and 75 years old in good health.

The chain is built from TRBV5-1 and TRBJ1-1; 8 bases match TRBD1. Trimming removed 0 bases from V and 0 bases from J; junction bases left unmatched: 10. The CDR3 sequence is 18 residues long. The germline V gene encodes CDR1 SGHRS and CDR2 YFSETQ. The CDR3 DNA reads as TGCGCCAGCAGCTTGGCCGGGACAGGATCGATCATGAACACTGAAGCTTTCTTT. The encoded protein is CASSLAGTGSIMNTEAFF.

This CDR3 is CASSIDAGRSGANVLTF. CDR3 in DNA: TGTGCCAGTAGTATAGATGCAGGGAGGTCTGGGGCCAACGTCCTGACTTTC. The chain couples TRBV19 to TRBJ2-6; D may be TRBD2 (6 bases). Trimming removed 0 bases from V and 1 base from J, with 10 bases in between. The CDR3 contains 17 residues. In germline, CDR1 is LNHDA, CDR2 SQIVND (reference sequence).

This chain joins TRBV5-1 and TRBJ2-4; 11 nucleotides align to TRBD2. Germline V gives CDR1 SGHRS, CDR2 YFSETQ. With V trimmed by 0 bases and J by 0 bases, 5 bases remained unmatched. The CDR3 covers 18 residues. Here the CDR3 DNA reads TGCGCCAGCAGCTTGGGACTAGCGGGGACTCTAGCCAAAAACATTCAGTACTTC. It yields the protein CASSLGLAGTLAKNIQYF. The variable domain in full, with the rest retrieved from reference TRBV5-1 and TRBJ2-4, is KAGVTQTPRYLIKTRGQQVTLSCSPISGHRSVSWYQQTPGQGLQFLFEYFSETQRNKGNFPGRFSGRQFSNSRSEMNVSTLELGDSALYLCASSLGLAGTLAKNIQYFGAGTRLSVL.

This clone was seen only once. V is TRBV6-6 and J is TRBJ2-7; TRBD2 might be the D (5 bases). The CDR3 totals 14 residues. Trimming took off 4 bases at V and 0 bases at J, with 10 bases between the two ends. Germline values: CDR1 MNHNY, CDR2 SVGAGI (reference sequence). CDR3 sequence reads: CASSLRGNSYEQYF. CDR3 coding DNA: TGTGCCAGCAGTTTGAGAGGGAACTCCTACGAGCAGTACTTC.

This chain joins TRBV13 and TRBJ2-7; the match to TRBD1 covers 7 bases. J was trimmed by 2 bases and V by 3 bases; bases with no gene match: 1. The CDR3 totals 13 residues. The germline gives CDR1 PRHDT, CDR2 FYEKMQ (reference sequence). The CDR3 coding sequence is TGTGCCAGCAGCTTTGGGACAGCCTACGAGCAGTACTTC. It specifies CASSFGTAYEQYF.

This clone was observed a single time. The chain uses TRBV18 and TRBJ1-2; 7 bases fit TRBD1. Germline CDR1 and CDR2: KGHSH and LQKENI. After removal of 3 bases from V and 8 bases from J, the junction contained 9 bases not matched to a gene. The CDR3 has 14 amino acids. The CDR3 sequence is CASSPMGQRNGYTF. DNA for the CDR3: TGTGCCAGCTCACCTATGGGACAGCGAAACGGCTACACCTTC.

This sequence joins TRBV2 and TRBJ1-1, with TRBD1 matching over 7 bases. The CDR3 runs to 16 residues. Germline assignment: CDR1 SNHLY and CDR2 FYNNEI. Trimming removed 6 bases from V and 0 bases from J; junction bases left unmatched: 10. CDR3 nucleotides: TGTGCCAGCAGCAAAAAACAGGGGCCAATGAACACTGAAGCTTTCTTT. This gives the protein CASSKKQGPMNTEAFF.

The chain carries TRBV9 and TRBJ2-7; TRBD1 is a possible D gene (6 bases). The CDR3 is 15 amino acids. CDR1 is SGDLS, CDR2 YYNGEE, per germline. V was pared by 6 bases and J by 3 bases, with 19 bases between. CDR3 nucleotide sequence: TGTGCCAGCACCCCCGGACAGCAACCTCACTACGAGCAGTACTTC. It specifies CASTPGQQPHYEQYF.

The rearrangement joins TRBV19 to TRBJ2-6, with D perhaps matching TRBD2 (5 bases). CDR3 size: 14 residues. From germline, CDR1 is LNHDA and CDR2 SQIVND (reference sequence). The V gene lost 4 bases and the J gene lost 2 bases, with 6 bases spanning the gap. CDR3 nucleotide sequence: TGTGCCAGTAGTAGGGAGACTGGGGCCAACGTCCTGACTTTC. This gives the protein CASSRETGANVLTF.

The chain uses TRBV14 and TRBJ1-2, with a weak D call TRBD1 (5 bases). Germline V gives CDR1 SGHDN, CDR2 FVKESK. The CDR3 has 18 amino acids. Trimming cost V 0 bases and J 0 bases, with 17 bases left between them. The chain's CDR3 is CASSQDGGTGDPNYGYTF. CDR3 nucleotide sequence: TGTGCCAGCAGCCAAGATGGGGGGACGGGGGATCCTAACTATGGCTACACCTTC.

This chain joins TRBV10-3 and TRBJ1-4; perhaps TRBD1 as D (6 bases). The CDR3 length is 13 residues. Germline V gene lookup returns CDR1 ENHRY and CDR2 SYGVKD. V was pared by 8 bases and J by 8 bases, with 15 bases between. CDR3 in amino acids: CAISSAGAEKLFF. CDR3 in DNA: TGTGCCATCTCGTCGGCAGGGGCGGAAAAACTGTTTTTT.